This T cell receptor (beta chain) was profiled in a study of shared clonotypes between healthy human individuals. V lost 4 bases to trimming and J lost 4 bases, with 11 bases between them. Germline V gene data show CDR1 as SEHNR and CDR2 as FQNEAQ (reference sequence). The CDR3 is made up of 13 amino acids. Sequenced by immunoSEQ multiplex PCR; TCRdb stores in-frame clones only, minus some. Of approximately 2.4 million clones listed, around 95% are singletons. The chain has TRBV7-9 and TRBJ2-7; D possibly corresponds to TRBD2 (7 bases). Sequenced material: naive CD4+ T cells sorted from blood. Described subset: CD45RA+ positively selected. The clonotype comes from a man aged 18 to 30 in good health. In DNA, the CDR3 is TGTGCCAGCAGCTCGGGGGGCGCTTACGAGCAGTACTTC. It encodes CASSSGGAYEQYF.